Presented here are 21 T cell receptor beta chains from one specimen sequenced in a study of cytomegalovirus exposure and HLA in healthy donors. This PCR relied on a set of 60 Vbeta primers and 13 Jbeta primers. Here immunoSEQ multiplex PCR was the method, and the copy in TCRdb shows in-frame clones only, minus some. Among roughly 120,000 clones listed, roughly 79% were seen once. The specimen was PBMCs. Receptor source: a woman between 18 and 29 years old in good health and CMV-seronegative.

The chain links TRBV7-6 to TRBJ2-2; 9 bases are shared with TRBD2. Trimming at V came to 2 bases and at J to 1 base, leaving 5 bases not matched to a gene. The length of the CDR3 is 17 residues. Germline CDR1 reads SGHVS; CDR2 reads FNYEAQ. CDR3 sequence reads: CASSLPAGGQNTGELFF. The CDR3 DNA reads TGTGCCAGCAGCTTACCAGCGGGGGGCCAGAACACCGGGGAGCTGTTTTTT.

This clone was recorded only once. J is TRBJ1-5 and V is TRBV28, with 7 bases that match TRBD1. The CDR3 runs 17 residues. J was trimmed by 6 bases and V by 5 bases; bases with no gene match: 16. CDR1 and CDR2 from the germline V gene are MDHEN and SYDVKM. CDR3 sequence reads: CASSDPPPQGERQPQHF. The CDR3 DNA reads as TGTGCCAGCAGTGACCCGCCGCCGCAGGGGGAACGTCAGCCCCAGCATTTT.

The sample holds one count of this clone. The gene calls are TRBV25-1 and TRBJ1-2; D ambiguous. The CDR3 loop spans 15 amino acids. Germline V gene sequence: CDR1 MGHDK, CDR2 SYGVNS. The V and J ends lost 0 bases and 0 bases respectively, with 8 bases between them. CDR3 in DNA: TGTGCCAGCAGTGAATACGGCGGAACTAACTATGGCTACACCTTC. Residues: CASSEYGGTNYGYTF.

Details on this clone: Relative to the germline gene, one junction end is altered; a read error may explain this. The chain uses TRBV5-1 and TRBJ2-3; 10 bases are shared with TRBD2. This CDR3 is 16 amino acids long. From germline, CDR1 is SGHRS and CDR2 YFSETQ. The CDR3 DNA sequence: TGCGCCAGCAGGTTGGGACTAGCGTCTAGCACAGATACGCAGTATTTT. Residues: CASRLGLASSTDTQYF. Full variable domain (rest looked up from reference TRBV5-1 and TRBJ2-3): KAGVTQTPRYLIKTRGQQVTLSCSPISGHRSVSWYQQTPGQGLQFLFEYFSETQRNKGNFPGRFSGRQFSNSRSEMNVSTLELGDSALYLCASRLGLASSTDTQYFGPGTRLTVL.

The chain recombines TRBV4-2 with TRBJ2-7; 12 positions agree with TRBD2. The V gene end was trimmed by 3 bases and the J gene end by 5 bases; junction bases not matched to a gene: 8. The V gene's germline CDR1 is LGHNA and CDR2 YNFKEQ. This CDR3 has 16 amino acids. The CDR3 protein is CASSHRLAGDSDEQYF. CDR3 bases: TGTGCCAGCAGCCATAGACTAGCGGGGGATTCGGACGAGCAGTACTTC.

The chain combines TRBV7-3 with TRBJ2-5, with a possible D match to TRBD2 (6 bases). This CDR3 is 15 amino acids long. CDR1 and CDR2 from the germline V gene are SGHTA and FQGTGA. V gave up 5 bases and J gave up 4 bases, with 17 bases separating them. The CDR3 nucleotides read TGTGCCAGCAGCCCCTCGGGGGAGCCCACAGAGACCCAGTACTTC. Its protein product is CASSPSGEPTETQYF.

A note on this clone: A junction boundary mismatches the germline segment, possibly from a read error. The V call is TRBV7-7, the J call TRBJ2-5; no clear D gene. The V gene's germline CDR1 is SSHAT and CDR2 FNYEAQ (reference sequence). The CDR3 spans 13 residues. The DNA of the CDR3 is TGTGCTAGCAGCCAGGTATCCCAAGAGACCCAGTACTTC. Encoded protein: CASSQVSQETQYF. Full variable domain (outside the CDR3, taken from reference TRBV7-7 and TRBJ2-5): GAGVSQSPRYKVTKRGQDVTLRCDPISSHATLYWYQQALGQGPEFLTYFNYEAQPDKSGLPSDRFSAERPEGSISTLTIQRTEQRDSAMYRCASSQVSQETQYFGPGTRLLVL.

The chain has TRBV30 and TRBJ1-2; D is undetermined. This CDR3 has 14 residues. Looked up from germline, CDR1 is GTSNPN and CDR2 is SVGIG (reference sequence). The V and J ends lost 0 bases and 2 bases respectively, with 10 bases between them. In DNA, the CDR3 is TGTGCCTGGAGTGTACCCACAGTGAACTATGGCTACACCTTC. Its protein is CAWSVPTVNYGYTF.

V and J are TRBV28 and TRBJ1-5, with TRBD1 matching over 9 bases. CDR1 and CDR2 from the germline V gene are MDHEN and SYDVKM. The CDR3 extends over 15 amino acids. V was pared by 5 bases and J by 7 bases, with 9 bases of the junction left unmatched. CDR3 DNA: TGTGCCAGCAGTCAGAGAGACAGGGGGGGACAGCCCCAGCATTTT. Translated: CASSQRDRGGQPQHF.

This sequence joins TRBV19 and TRBJ1-1, with TRBD1 identical over 8 bases. The CDR3 is 14 residues long. Germline V lookup: CDR1 LNHDA, CDR2 SQIVND (reference sequence). V gave up 3 bases and J gave up 3 bases; unmatched junction bases: 3. The CDR3 DNA is TGTGCCAGTAGTATTGCAGGGGGCTACACTGAAGCTTTCTTT. Its translation is CASSIAGGYTEAFF.

V gene TRBV5-1 combines with J gene TRBJ2-1; 10 bases are a match to TRBD2. J lost 4 bases, V lost 4 bases, and 2 bases had no gene match. Germline CDR1 and CDR2: SGHRS and YFSETQ. CDR3 length: 14 residues. CDR3 in DNA: TGCGCCAGCAGCCCTAGCGGGGGTTACAATGAGCAGTTCTTC. Residues: CASSPSGGYNEQFF.

The chain combines TRBV2 with TRBJ1-5; D gene ambiguous. Between the trimmed V and J ends, which lost 4 bases and 4 bases, there was a span of 8 bases. The V gene's germline CDR1 is SNHLY and CDR2 FYNNEI. The CDR3 extends over 13 amino acids. As DNA, the CDR3 is TGTGCCAGCAGTGGTTCGGGGAATCAGCCCCAGCATTTT. It yields the protein CASSGSGNQPQHF.

The V call is TRBV7-9, the J call TRBJ2-1, with 8 bases identical to TRBD2. Germline CDR1 is SEHNR and CDR2 is FQNEAQ (reference sequence). The length of the CDR3 is 16 residues. Trimming cost V 5 bases and J 5 bases; bases outside gene matches: 11. This chain's CDR3 is CASSPTGDGGDNEQFF. CDR3 nucleotides: TGTGCCAGCAGCCCTACTGGAGACGGGGGGGACAATGAGCAGTTCTTC.

V and J are TRBV7-3 and TRBJ2-3; 7 nucleotides agree with TRBD2. Trimming took 3 bases from V and 4 from J; bases not matched to a gene: 4. This CDR3 has 14 residues. Per the germline V gene, CDR1 is SGHTA and CDR2 is FQGTGA. CDR3 amino acids: CASSLGGRADTQYF. CDR3 bases: TGTGCCAGCAGCTTGGGGGGGAGGGCAGATACGCAGTATTTT. Full variable domain (outside the CDR3, taken from reference TRBV7-3 and TRBJ2-3): GAGVSQTPSNKVTEKGKYVELRCDPISGHTALYWYRQSLGQGPEFLIYFQGTGAADDSGLPNDRFFAVRPEGSVSTLKIQRTERGDSAVYLCASSLGGRADTQYFGPGTRLTVL.

This clone was seen more than once but under ten times. The chain is built from TRBV6-5 and TRBJ1-1, with a possible D match to TRBD1 (6 bases). Trimming took 5 bases from V and 4 from J, leaving 17 bases between them. Germline V CDR1 and CDR2: MNHEY, SVGAGI. The length of the CDR3 is 15 residues. In nucleotides, the CDR3 is TGTGCCAGCAGTCGAACAGGGTCGGGCAGCACTGAAGCTTTCTTT. Its protein is CASSRTGSGSTEAFF.

This chain uses TRBV10-3 with TRBJ2-6, with D possibly matching TRBD1 (6 bases). V was pared by 2 bases and J by 0 bases, with 14 bases between. This CDR3 is 18 amino acids long. Germline V gives CDR1 ENHRY, CDR2 SYGVKD. The CDR3 nucleotides are TGTGCCATCAGTGAGGGGACACTTCGCGACTCTGGGGCCAACGTCCTGACTTTC. It yields the protein CAISEGTLRDSGANVLTF.

This clone was observed a handful of times. This sequence joins TRBV7-3 and TRBJ1-5; D is uncertain. Trimming left V 5 bases short and J 3 bases short, with 8 bases between. The CDR3 totals 13 residues. Germline loops: CDR1 SGHTA, CDR2 FQGTGA. CDR3 sequence (DNA): TGTGCCAGCAGCGCGGGCCACAATCAGCCCCAGCATTTT. Protein: CASSAGHNQPQHF.

The chain employs TRBV9 and TRBJ2-2; 8 bases fit TRBD2. Germline V gives CDR1 SGDLS, CDR2 YYNGEE. V was pared by 0 bases and J by 6 bases, with 7 bases of the junction left unmatched. The CDR3 runs 16 residues. CDR3 sequence (DNA): TGTGCCAGCAGCGTAGGCGGGGGGCAATTCCCCGGGGAGCTGTTTTTT. Translation gives CASSVGGGQFPGELFF.

For this clone: The final CDR3 position lacks the conserved phenylalanine or tryptophan, pointing to a likely read error. The CDR3 DNA is TGTGCCAGCACCCGATTACGGGGGGGCGATCAGCCCCAGCATGTT. Its translation: CASTRLRGGDQPQHV. The V gene is TRBV6-6, the J gene TRBJ1-5; the D gene is possibly TRBD1 (6 bases). V dropped 7 bases and J dropped 5 bases, with 18 bases sitting between them. CDR1 and CDR2 (germline): MNHNY, SVGAGI (reference sequence). CDR3 length: 15 residues.

V is TRBV11-2 and J is TRBJ1-1; 12 bases agree with TRBD1. Germline CDR1 SGHAT, CDR2 FQNNGV. This CDR3 region has 14 residues. Trimming at V came to 5 bases and at J to 5 bases, leaving 3 bases not matched to a gene. The CDR3 loop reads CASSRDRGRTEAFF. As DNA, the CDR3 is TGTGCCAGCAGCCGGGACAGGGGGCGGACTGAAGCTTTCTTT.

This chain uses TRBV5-1 with TRBJ2-7; maybe TRBD1 (6 bases). The CDR3 length is 14 residues. The V gene's germline CDR1 is SGHRS and CDR2 YFSETQ. The V gene lost 2 bases and the J gene lost 0 bases, with 9 bases spanning the gap. The CDR3 loop reads CASSFTDSSYEQYF. DNA of the CDR3: TGCGCCAGCAGCTTTACGGACAGCTCCTACGAGCAGTACTTC.